Following are 26 T cell receptor beta chains from one sample sequenced in a study of shared clonotypes between healthy human individuals. TCRdb's copy holds only in-frame clones and misses some; the assay was immunoSEQ multiplex PCR. The sample lists 490,000 or so clones, over 60% occurring once. Specimen: PBMCs. These receptors were collected from a woman aged 40 to 49 in good health. Some clones in this sample may be carry-over from other donors' samples.

This clone was observed many times. The chain links TRBV7-3 to TRBJ2-1; D remains unclear. Germline V CDR1 and CDR2: SGHTA, FQGTGA. CDR3 length: 13 amino acids. The germline V and J ends were trimmed by 5 bases and 9 bases, with 14 bases remaining between them. The CDR3 reads CASSPDPTVEQFF. DNA of the CDR3: TGTGCCAGCAGCCCAGACCCTACCGTTGAGCAGTTCTTC.

The V and J genes are TRBV29-1 and TRBJ1-4; D is possibly TRBD1 (5 bases). The V end lost 4 bases, the J end lost 7 bases, and 7 bases lay between the germline ends. The CDR3 extends over 11 amino acids. The V gene's germline CDR1 is SQVTM and CDR2 ANQGSEA. Written as DNA, the CDR3 is TGCAGCGTTGGGGGCGGTGAAAAACTGTTTTTT. Its translation is CSVGGGEKLFF.

The sample holds a few counts of this clone. The CDR3 ends on some other residue instead of the conserved phenylalanine or tryptophan, so this is likely a read error. The DNA is left out, because the CDR3 cannot be placed on it with certainty; the CDR3 is given as TCRdb lists it. The chain carries TRBV28 and TRBJ1-2; the DNA was not compared with TRBD1, the D call given in the table. The CDR3 has 12 residues if both end residues are counted. CDR1 is MDHEN, CDR2 SYDVKM, per germline. CDR3 protein: CASSDTIQGWMG.

This sequence joins TRBV7-3 and TRBJ2-2, with D perhaps matching TRBD1 (5 bases). V lost 8 bases and J lost 0, with 10 bases in between. The length of the CDR3 is 14 residues. The V gene's germline CDR1 is SGHTA and CDR2 FQGTGA. The CDR3 bases are TGTGCCAGCCAAAAGGGGTCGAACACCGGGGAGCTGTTTTTT. Protein: CASQKGSNTGELFF.

DNA of the CDR3: TGTGCCAGCTCACCAACTTCGGACAGGGAGGGATCGGCTTTCTTT. This codes for CASSPTSDREGSAFF. This chain links TRBV18 with TRBJ1-1; 8 bases are a match to TRBD1. CDR3 length: 15 residues. V dropped 2 bases and J dropped 11; count of bases not matched to a gene: 13. Germline CDR1 and CDR2: KGHSH and LQKENI.

This chain links TRBV30 with TRBJ1-3; D uncertain. Trimming pared 1 base from V and 3 bases from J, leaving 13 bases between. Germline V gene data show CDR1 as GTSNPN and CDR2 as SVGIG (reference sequence). This CDR3 spans 15 amino acids. CDR3 in DNA: TGTGCCTGGAGTGCCGTGAGAAGAGGTGGAAACACCATATATTTT. Its protein product is CAWSAVRRGGNTIYF.

The chain employs TRBV14 and TRBJ1-5; D is unresolved. The germline V and J ends were trimmed by 2 bases and 7 bases, with 9 bases remaining between them. CDR3 length: 13 residues. CDR1 and CDR2 from the germline V gene are SGHDN and FVKESK. The CDR3 nucleotides read TGTGCCAGCAGCCAATCCGATCTCCAGCCCCAGCATTTT. This translates into CASSQSDLQPQHF.

This sequence joins TRBV4-1 and TRBJ1-5, with D uncertain. V was cut by 0 bases and J by 5 bases, with 11 bases left in between. Per the germline V gene, CDR1 is MGHRA and CDR2 is YSYEKL. The CDR3 covers 15 residues. As DNA, the CDR3 is TGCGCCAGCAGCCAAGATCCGGACCCATATCAGCCCCAGCATTTT. It yields the protein CASSQDPDPYQPQHF.

The chain has TRBV27 and TRBJ1-2, with no clear D. V lost 4 bases, J lost 0 bases, and 12 bases lay in between. This CDR3 is built from 15 residues. The germline V gene has CDR1 MNHEY and CDR2 SMNVEV (reference sequence). CDR3 amino acids: CASSYSGLANYGYTF. CDR3 nucleotides: TGTGCCAGCAGTTACTCGGGGTTAGCTAACTATGGCTACACCTTC.

This clone was seen a single time. V and J are TRBV10-3 and TRBJ2-1, with 8 bases lining up with TRBD2. With V trimmed by 0 bases and J by 6 bases, 10 bases remained unmatched. Germline CDR1 and CDR2: ENHRY and SYGVKD. This CDR3 spans 17 amino acids. In DNA form, the CDR3 reads TGTGCCATCAGTGAGTCGCCCACCGGGACTAGTGGCAATGAGCAGTTCTTC. Residues: CAISESPTGTSGNEQFF.

The chain links TRBV10-3 to TRBJ2-7; TRBD1 agrees at 12 bases. The V segment lost 8 bases and the J segment 5 bases; nucleotides outside the gene matches: 4. This CDR3 has 13 amino acids. Germline CDR1 and CDR2: ENHRY and SYGVKD. CDR3 nucleotides: TGTGCCATCCGGGACAGGGGGCCTCACGAGCAGTACTTC. As protein: CAIRDRGPHEQYF.

Concerning this clone: This clone may be a read error of a much larger clone one base away. This sample also contains other DNA sequences that code for the same CDR3. This chain uses TRBV25-1 with TRBJ1-1, with D perhaps matching TRBD1 (6 bases). The CDR3 has 14 amino acids. Germline loops: CDR1 MGHDK, CDR2 SYGVNS. The CDR3 sequence: CASSERGWGTEAFF. CDR3 DNA sequence: TGTGCTAGCAGTGAAAGGGGGTGGGGCACTGAAGCTTTCTTT.

This chain connects TRBV6-1 to TRBJ2-6; the D gene is possibly TRBD1 (5 bases). In germline, CDR1 is MNHNS, CDR2 SASEGT. This CDR3 has 19 amino acids. Trimming removed 0 bases at V and 1 base at J, with 16 bases between. The CDR3 sequence: CASSEAGGRVLSGANVLTF. The DNA of the CDR3 is TGTGCCAGCAGTGAAGCTGGCGGCAGGGTCCTTTCTGGGGCCAACGTCCTGACTTTC.

The gene calls are TRBV30 and TRBJ2-5, with D unresolved. The J call may not be correct, given that the DNA end is closer to TRBJ2-7. From germline, CDR1 is GTSNPN and CDR2 SVGIG (reference sequence). The CDR3 is 12 residues long. CDR3 region: CAWSATAYEQYF. CDR3 DNA: TGTGCCTGGAGCGCCACCGCCTACGAGCAGTACTTC.

This clone was observed once. One junction end disagrees with the germline gene, perhaps due to a read error. The CDR3 is CAIRQTMAGGLFF. The CDR3, as DNA: TGTGCCATCAGGCAGACCATGGCCGGGGGGCTGTTTTTT. The chain combines TRBV10-3 with TRBJ2-2, with a tentative D call TRBD2 (6 bases). Germline V CDR1 and CDR2: ENHRY, SYGVKD. This CDR3 is 13 amino acids long.

The rearrangement links TRBV7-9 to TRBJ1-5, with a weak D call TRBD1 (6 bases). V was trimmed by 5 bases and J by 3 bases, leaving 14 bases between them. CDR1 and CDR2 from the germline V gene are SEHNR and FQNEAQ (reference sequence). CDR3 size: 15 residues. The CDR3 reads CASSKGGQINQPQHF. The CDR3 region has the DNA TGTGCCAGCAGCAAAGGGGGGCAGATCAATCAGCCCCAGCATTTT.

The chain links TRBV5-1 to TRBJ1-3, with 9 bases matching TRBD1. Germline assignment: CDR1 SGHRS and CDR2 YFSETQ. J was trimmed by 1 base and V by 5 bases; bases with no gene match: 1. CDR3 size: 14 residues. For the CDR3, the DNA is TGCGCCAGCAGGGGGACAGGGTCTGGAAACACCATATATTTT. As protein: CASRGTGSGNTIYF. Full variable domain (missing parts from reference TRBV5-1 and TRBJ1-3): KAGVTQTPRYLIKTRGQQVTLSCSPISGHRSVSWYQQTPGQGLQFLFEYFSETQRNKGNFPGRFSGRQFSNSRSEMNVSTLELGDSALYLCASRGTGSGNTIYFGEGSWLTVV.

V and J are TRBV6-6 and TRBJ1-2; perhaps TRBD1 as D (5 bases). Per the germline V gene, CDR1 is MNHNY and CDR2 is SVGAGI (reference sequence). CDR3 length: 13 residues. Trimming stripped 0 bases from V and 4 bases from J, with 6 bases between. The DNA of the CDR3 is TGTGCCAGCAGTTACTCGGGGGGCTATGGCTACACCTTC. This encodes CASSYSGGYGYTF.

V gene TRBV28 combines with J gene TRBJ2-7; tentatively, D is TRBD2 (6 bases). The CDR3 spans 16 residues. Trimming removed 8 bases from V and 1 base from J, with 21 bases in between. Germline CDR1 MDHEN, CDR2 SYDVKM. CDR3 loop: CASLMNRLAGSYEQYF. CDR3 coding DNA: TGTGCCAGCCTGATGAATAGGCTGGCGGGGTCCTACGAGCAGTACTTC.

The V and J genes are TRBV10-2 and TRBJ1-5, with D possibly being TRBD1 (5 bases). Germline V gene sequence: CDR1 WSHSY, CDR2 SAAADI. V lost 5 bases to trimming and J lost 2 bases, with 13 bases between them. This CDR3 is 15 amino acids long. The DNA of the CDR3 is TGCGCCAGCAGTCCCGACAGTTTGGGCAATCAGCCCCAGCATTTT. Translated, it gives CASSPDSLGNQPQHF.

The chain joins TRBV7-9 to TRBJ2-7; 8 bases match TRBD1. Trimming cost V 9 bases and J 4 bases; bases outside gene matches: 11. Germline CDR1 SEHNR, CDR2 FQNEAQ (reference sequence). The CDR3 runs 14 residues. The chain's CDR3 is CASTPGTGLYEQYF. CDR3 DNA sequence: TGTGCCAGTACACCCGGGACAGGACTTTACGAGCAGTACTTC.

The chain joins TRBV6-5 to TRBJ2-7, with D tentatively TRBD1 or TRBD2 (6 bases each). With 4 bases removed from V and 4 bases from J, the gap between germline ends came to 17 bases. CDR1 is MNHEY, CDR2 SVGAGI, per germline. The CDR3 is made up of 15 amino acids. CDR3 protein: CASSSSGAGVYEQYF. For the CDR3, the DNA is TGTGCCAGCAGTTCATCGGGGGCAGGGGTGTACGAGCAGTACTTC.

This clone was observed a handful of times. This chain links TRBV6-1 with TRBJ2-7, with 7 bases that match TRBD1. V lost 0 bases and J lost 2; bases outside the gene matches: 1. The germline CDR1 and CDR2 sequences are MNHNS and SASEGT. This CDR3 has 14 amino acids. The CDR3 coding sequence is TGTGCCAGCAGTGAAGCTAGGGGGCCCTACGAGCAGTACTTC. Translation gives CASSEARGPYEQYF.

This clone was seen just once. Other nucleotide sequences in the sample specify the same CDR3. The chain is built from TRBV4-3 and TRBJ2-5; D not resolved. CDR1 is LGHNA, CDR2 YSLEER, per germline. Trimming pared 1 base from V and 4 bases from J, leaving 7 bases between. The CDR3 covers 13 residues. The CDR3 is CASSQVGGETQYF. Written as DNA, the CDR3 is TGCGCCAGCAGCCAAGTGGGCGGAGAGACCCAGTACTTC.

The sample holds many counts of this clone. Other DNA sequences in this sample translate to the same CDR3. The chain has TRBV11-2 and TRBJ2-7; D is undetermined. CDR1 is SGHAT, CDR2 FQNNGV, per germline. The CDR3 has 12 residues. Deletions cut 3 bases from V and 3 bases from J, with 6 bases between. This CDR3 reads CASSFANYEQYF. The CDR3 DNA sequence: TGTGCCAGCAGCTTCGCGAACTACGAGCAGTACTTC. Full variable domain (remainder filled in from reference TRBV11-2 and TRBJ2-7): EAGVAQSPRYKIIEKRQSVAFWCNPISGHATLYWYQQILGQGPKLLIQFQNNGVVDDSQLPKDRFSAERLKGVDSTLKIQPAKLEDSAVYLCASSFANYEQYFGPGTRLTVT.

The chain uses TRBV6-6 and TRBJ2-2; D is possibly TRBD1 (5 bases). V was clipped by 0 bases and J by 3 bases, with 5 bases between them. Germline lookup yields CDR1 MNHNY and CDR2 SVGAGI (reference sequence). The CDR3 contains 14 residues. CDR3 loop: CASSYSRDTGELFF. Written as DNA, the CDR3 is TGTGCCAGCAGTTACTCCAGGGACACCGGGGAGCTGTTTTTT.